Given below is one T cell receptor (beta chain) in context. The data stem from a study of blood T cell repertoires in COVID-19. Whole-study context: The United States, Italy and Spain were the sources of the acute and convalescent COVID-19 samples. Sources were T cells, B-cell-depleted T cells, or PBMCs; the material itself was cDNA or gDNA.

CDR1 MNHEY and CDR2 SVGEGT come from the germline V gene. Trimming pared 4 bases from V and 1 base from J, leaving 7 bases between. The CDR3 is 13 amino acids. Source study methods: Estimates of nucleated cell counts were drawn from the amplification of reference gene primers. The repertoire was sequenced with immunoSEQ multiplex PCR; TCRdb's copy has only in-frame clones and lacks some. V, J and clone size are taken as reported in that table, and D and trimming were inferred from the DNA itself. The sample yields roughly 190,000 clones, 88% seen once. This chain joins TRBV6-2 or TRBV6-3 and TRBJ1-1; possibly TRBD1 for D (5 bases). The specimen sequenced was peripheral blood. This clonotype originated in a human donor in a cohort sampled during active COVID-19. CDR3 nucleotides: TGTGCCAGCAGTTCGGGGGAGAACACTGAAGCTTTCTTT. Residues: CASSSGENTEAFF.